These T cell receptor beta chains were read from a single sample in a study of beta chain features in type 1 diabetes. Method: immunoSEQ multiplex PCR; TCRdb's copy keeps in-frame clones and lacks some. The table includes fewer than 400,000 clones, less than 9.5% detected once. Sequencing was carried out using central memory CD4+ T cells from blood. The origin of the receptors is a woman under 30 in good health. CDR3s include the opening cysteine and the closing phenylalanine or tryptophan. D genes are given only for firm matches. Rows may omit the clone size; those that give it use once, few, many or a size class.

j_gene	v_gene	d_gene	abundance	CDR3nt	CDR3aa
TRBJ2-7	TRBV6-6	.	.	TGTGCCAGCAGTTACTCGCCGGGAATGGGCTACGAGCAGTACTTC	CASSYSPGMGYEQYF
TRBJ1-1	TRBV25-1	.	few	TGTGCCAGCAGTGCCTGGGGTGGCACTGAAGCTTTCTTT	CASSAWGGTEAFF
TRBJ2-1	TRBV5-4	TRBD2	many	TGTGCCAGCACCGCAGGGCGGGAGGGCCTTTGGAATGAGCAGTTCTTC	CASTAGREGLWNEQFF
TRBJ2-5	TRBV5-1	.	.	TGCGCCAGCAGCTTGGATCAAGAGACCCAGTACTTC	CASSLDQETQYF
TRBJ1-2	TRBV6-1	.	.	TGTGCCAGCACCCCGGACACGGATGGCTACACCTTC	CASTPDTDGYTF
TRBJ1-4	TRBV7-9	.	few	TGTGCCAGCAGCTTAAGTCAGACGTCCGAAAAACTGTTTTTT	CASSLSQTSEKLFF
TRBJ1-1	TRBV15	.	once	TGTGCCACCAGCGCCTCAGACTTGAGGGAAGCTTTCTTT	CATSASDLREAFF
TRBJ2-2	TRBV4-3	.	.	TGCGCCAGCAGCCAAGATCGGGCCGGGGAGCTGTTTTTT	CASSQDRAGELFF
TRBJ2-1	TRBV7-2	TRBD2	few	TGTGCCAGCAGCCCAAAAGGACTAGCAAGGTCCTACAATGAGCAGTTCTTC	CASSPKGLARSYNEQFF
TRBJ1-4	TRBV7-6	.	.	TGTGCCAGCAGCTTAGTTGGCTCAACTAATGAAAAACTGTTTTTT	CASSLVGSTNEKLFF
TRBJ2-2	TRBV7-2	.	few	TGTGCCAGCAGCCTCCTCCAGTATCCCGGGGAGCTGTTTTTT	CASSLLQYPGELFF
TRBJ2-3	TRBV7-2	.	few	TGTGCCAGCAGCTTAGTGGGACTCCACACAGATACGCAGTATTTT	CASSLVGLHTDTQYF
TRBJ1-1	TRBV5-6	.	.	TGTGCCAGCCGAGGGACAAAGAACACTGAAGCTTTCTTT	CASRGTKNTEAFF
TRBJ2-1	TRBV5-4	TRBD2	.	TGTGCCAGCAGCTTGGGACTAGCGGAAAATGAGCAGTTCTTC	CASSLGLAENEQFF
TRBJ2-6	TRBV2	.	few	TGTGCCAGCAGCGCAAGGGGTGGGGCCAACGTCCTGACTTTC	CASSARGGANVLTF
TRBJ2-7	TRBV28	.	few	TGTGCCAGCAGTCGTTCCTACGAGCAGTACTTC	CASSRSYEQYF
TRBJ1-5	TRBV27	.	.	TGTGCCAGCTCTCTCCGGGGAATTTTTAGCAATCAGCCCCAGCATTTT	CASSLRGIFSNQPQHF
TRBJ1-5	TRBV7-7	.	.	TGTGCTAGCAGCTTAATACGATCCTATAGCAATCAGCCCCAGCATTTT	CASSLIRSYSNQPQHF
TRBJ2-2	TRBV29-1	TRBD1	few	TGCAGCGTTCGACAGGGGGCTGGCGGGGAGCTGTTTTTT	CSVRQGAGGELFF
TRBJ2-5	TRBV28	.	few	TGTGCCAGCAGCTCGCCCGGGGTGGAGACCCAGTACTTC	CASSSPGVETQYF
TRBJ2-6	TRBV4-2	.	.	TGTGCCAGCAGCCAAGATCAGGGCAGGAGCGAGGCCAACGTCCTGACTTTC	CASSQDQGRSEANVLTF
TRBJ2-4	TRBV4-2	TRBD2	few	TGTGCCAGCAGCCATGGGGGAGGGAATCGGGGCATTCAGTACTTC	CASSHGGGNRGIQYF
TRBJ2-7	TRBV5-1	.	few	TGCGCCAGCAGCTTAGGAGGATACGAGCAGTACTTC	CASSLGGYEQYF
TRBJ2-1	TRBV5-4	TRBD2	.	TGTGCCAGCAGCCAAGATTTTGCTAGGACTAGCAATGAGCAGTTCTTC	CASSQDFARTSNEQFF
TRBJ2-1	TRBV7-8	.	many	TGTGCCAGCAGCCGCTGGTCCATAGGGGACAATGAGCAGTTCTTC	CASSRWSIGDNEQFF
TRBJ2-5	TRBV7-2	TRBD2	many	TGTGCCAGCAGCTTTATTAGCGGGAACCAAGAGACCCAGTACTTC	CASSFISGNQETQYF
TRBJ2-1	TRBV5-1	TRBD2	.	TGCGCCAGCAAGGGGCTAGCGGGACACTACTTCTCCTACAATGAGCAGTTCTTC	CASKGLAGHYFSYNEQFF
TRBJ2-2	TRBV4-2	TRBD2	.	TGTGCCAGCAGCCAAGAGTACTTGGCTAGCGGGAACACCGGGGAGCTGTTTTTT	CASSQEYLASGNTGELFF
TRBJ1-1	TRBV11-2	.	.	TGTGCCAGCAGCTTAATTTCCCGATATATTAAGGAAGCTTTCTTT	CASSLISRYIKEAFF
TRBJ1-1	TRBV2	.	.	TGTGCCAGCACCAGGAATATGAACACTGAAGCTTTCTTT	CASTRNMNTEAFF
TRBJ1-1	TRBV10-3	.	few	TGTGCCAGCGGACGAACATTGCCCGCTGAAGCTTTCTTT	CASGRTLPAEAFF
TRBJ2-1	TRBV5-1	.	few	TGCGCCAGCAGCCTAGTGACTGGCGGAGACGATGAGCAGTTCTTC	CASSLVTGGDDEQFF
TRBJ2-3	TRBV10-3	TRBD2	many	TGTGCCATCTCCTTACTAGCGGGTGGTCCAGATACGCAGTATTTT	CAISLLAGGPDTQYF
TRBJ2-7	TRBV6-1	.	few	TGTGCCAGCAGTGGAGAACCTGCCTACGAGCAGTACTTC	CASSGEPAYEQYF
TRBJ2-5	TRBV6-6	TRBD2	few	TGTGCCAGCAGTTACCGGCTAGCGGGAGGAGAGACCCAGTACTTC	CASSYRLAGGETQYF
TRBJ2-3	TRBV18	.	many	TGTGCCAGCTCACCAATAACAGATACGCAGTATTTT	CASSPITDTQYF
TRBJ1-5	TRBV15	.	few	TGTGCCACCAGCGCTGGACTCAGCAATCAGCCCCAGCATTTT	CATSAGLSNQPQHF
TRBJ1-1	TRBV28	.	many	TGTGCCAGCTCAGCCTCGGAACCACTAAGGGGGGCTTTCTTT	CASSASEPLRGAFF
TRBJ1-2	TRBV7-2	TRBD1	.	TGTGCCAGCAGGGGGACAGAGTTTTTTTATGGCTACACCTTC	CASRGTEFFYGYTF
TRBJ2-5	TRBV29-1	TRBD1	.	TGCAGCGTTGAAGCGAGGGGGCTCATGGAGACCCAGTACTTC	CSVEARGLMETQYF
TRBJ2-5	TRBV10-3	.	few	TGTGCCATCAGCCCACAAAAAACTAGGATGGAGACCCAGTACTTC	CAISPQKTRMETQYF
TRBJ2-2	TRBV7-3	.	many	TGTGCCAGCAGCCTGAATAGCGAGAGGGAGCTGTTTTTT	CASSLNSERELFF
TRBJ2-7	TRBV2	.	.	TGTGCCAGCAGTGGGGTTAACACCTACGAGCAGTACTTC	CASSGVNTYEQYF
TRBJ1-1	TRBV5-5	.	.	TGTGCCAGCAGCTCCCAAAGGAACACTGAAGCTTTCTTT	CASSSQRNTEAFF
TRBJ1-5	TRBV7-2	TRBD1	.	TGTGCCAGCAGCAGGGGACAGGGCAATCAGCCCCAGCATTTT	CASSRGQGNQPQHF
TRBJ2-2	TRBV4-3	.	few	TGCGCCAGCAGCCAAGCCCCGACAGCTCGGACGAACACCGGGGAGCTGTTTTTT	CASSQAPTARTNTGELFF
TRBJ1-4	TRBV28	.	few	TGTGCCAGCAGTACAGGCGCAACTAATGAAAAACTGTTTTTT	CASSTGATNEKLFF
TRBJ2-5	TRBV4-2	TRBD2	.	TGTGCCAGCAGCTGGGGGGGGAACCAAGAGACCCAGTACTTC	CASSWGGNQETQYF
TRBJ2-5	TRBV7-8	TRBD1	.	TGTGCCAGCAGCTTCAAGGGACAGTTACAAGAGACCCAGTACTTC	CASSFKGQLQETQYF
TRBJ2-3	TRBV7-2	.	.	TGTGCCAGCAGCTTAATACCGGGAACTAGCACAGATACGCAGTATTTT	CASSLIPGTSTDTQYF
TRBJ2-7	TRBV14	.	.	TGTGCCAGCAGCCAAGCCGGGACCGAGCAGTACTTC	CASSQAGTEQYF
TRBJ2-7	TRBV5-6	TRBD2	few	TGTGCCAGCAGCTTTTTAGCGGGAGGTTTATACGAGCAGTACTTC	CASSFLAGGLYEQYF
TRBJ2-5	TRBV4-2	TRBD2	few	TGTGCCAGCAGCTTCCGCGGGAGTAGAGAGACCCAGTACTTC	CASSFRGSRETQYF
TRBJ2-7	TRBV7-2	.	many	TGTGCCAGCAGCTTAGGGAACACCTACGAGCAGTACTTC	CASSLGNTYEQYF
TRBJ1-4	TRBV11-1	.	.	TGTGCCAGCAGCAGGAGTCCGGACGCTAATGAAAAACTGTTTTTT	CASSRSPDANEKLFF
TRBJ1-2	TRBV11-2	.	few	TGTGCCAGCAGCTTAGGTTCGGGACACGGCTATGGCTACACCTTC	CASSLGSGHGYGYTF
TRBJ2-5	TRBV29-1	TRBD2	.	TGCAGCGTTGAACTCGGACTAGCGGGAGAGACCCAGTACTTC	CSVELGLAGETQYF